This T cell receptor beta chain originates from a study of CD8+ T cells in alopecia areata. The overall study: The study gave treated patients oral tofacitinib at 5 to 10 mg twice daily.

V was trimmed by 0 bases and J by 5 bases, leaving 9 bases between them. CDR3 length: 14 residues. Looked up from germline, CDR1 is SEHNR and CDR2 is FQNEAQ (reference sequence). Study conclusions and caveats: Clonality was higher in lesional than normal scalp, especially in alopecia totalis/universalis. Possibly because of HLA-related factors, TCR sharing was less clear across patients than in mice. In scalp samples, resident alphabeta T cells of normal skin are also sequenced.

Reverse transcribed after extraction, RNA yielded cDNA as the sequencing template. Assay used: immunoSEQ multiplex PCR; TCRdb lists only in-frame clones, some missing. This table holds roughly 150,000 clones, roughly 53% found once. Turning to this clone: The antigen remains undetermined.

The rearrangement links TRBV7-9 to TRBJ2-3; D remains ambiguous. The sequence was collected from a human donor with alopecia areata. The sample consisted of CD4+ T cells sorted from blood, taken at week 0. The CDR3, as DNA: TGTGCCAGCAGCTTAGCCCTACACCTAGATACGCAGTATTTT. It is translated as CASSLALHLDTQYF.